The 17 T cell receptor beta chains presented below share a single source sample, sequenced in a study of T cells in localized non-small cell lung cancer. Data came from immunoSEQ multiplex PCR; TCRdb stores just in-frame clones and leaves some out. The sample yields several thousand clones, around 60% seen once. The input for sequencing was lymph node tissue, taken before any cancer treatment. The receptors here all came from a male donor older than 55 with stage I squamous cell lung carcinoma.

The rearrangement joins TRBV19 to TRBJ2-3; D gene ambiguous. Germline loops: CDR1 LNHDA, CDR2 SQIVND (reference sequence). This CDR3 spans 14 amino acids. V lost 6 bases to trimming and J lost 6 bases, with 16 bases between them. CDR3 in amino acids: CASRPGPEADTQYF. CDR3 bases: TGTGCCAGTAGACCGGGTCCAGAGGCGGATACGCAGTATTTT.

The chain joins TRBV11-1 to TRBJ1-4; perhaps TRBD1 as D (5 bases). Germline V lookup: CDR1 SGHAT, CDR2 FQDESV (reference sequence). The CDR3 is made up of 16 amino acids. V dropped 3 bases and J dropped 3 bases, with 14 bases sitting between them. The CDR3 coding sequence is TGTGCCAGCAGCTTGGGGCAGTTAGGACCTAATGAAAAACTGTTTTTT. This encodes CASSLGQLGPNEKLFF. Combining the CDR3 with reference TRBV11-1 and TRBJ1-4 gives the whole variable domain EAEVAQSPRYKITEKSQAVAFWCDPISGHATLYWYRQILGQGPELLVQFQDESVVDDSQLPKDRFSAERLKGVDSTLKIQPAELGDSAMYLCASSLGQLGPNEKLFFGSGTQLSVL.

The chain recombines TRBV28 with TRBJ2-5, with 7 bases aligning to TRBD2. This CDR3 region has 15 residues. The germline V gene has CDR1 MDHEN and CDR2 SYDVKM. Losses at the gene ends were 2 bases for V and 4 bases for J; bases not matched to a gene: 7. CDR3 in DNA: TGTGCCAGCAGTTTAGGTTCGGTAGCGGGAGAGACCCAGTACTTC. This sequence encodes CASSLGSVAGETQYF.

This chain joins TRBV19 and TRBJ1-1; tentatively, D is TRBD1 (5 bases). Trimming shortened V by 0 bases and J by 2 bases, and 22 bases separated the two germline ends. Germline CDR1 reads LNHDA; CDR2 reads SQIVND (reference sequence). CDR3 length: 19 residues. CDR3 loop: CASSIDSRGPGSENTEAFF. The CDR3 DNA sequence: TGTGCCAGTAGTATAGATTCAAGGGGCCCAGGTTCGGAAAACACTGAAGCTTTCTTT.

The rearrangement uses TRBV7-2 and TRBJ2-2, with D possibly being TRBD2 (5 bases). Trimming removed 5 bases at V and 5 bases at J, with 18 bases between. The CDR3 has 16 amino acids. Germline values: CDR1 SGHTA, CDR2 FQGNSA. The CDR3 here is CASSQRRSQGTGELFF. In nucleotides, the CDR3 is TGTGCCAGCAGCCAACGGAGGAGCCAAGGAACCGGGGAGCTGTTTTTT.

This chain links TRBV30 with TRBJ2-2; weak D call: TRBD2 (5 bases). The germline V gene encodes CDR1 GTSNPN and CDR2 SVGIG (reference sequence). V was cut by 0 bases and J by 7 bases, with 12 bases left in between. The CDR3 covers 14 residues. In DNA form, the CDR3 reads TGTGCCTGGAGTGTTTTCGGGATCTTCGGGGAGCTGTTTTTT. It specifies CAWSVFGIFGELFF.

The chain recombines TRBV19 with TRBJ1-5; a weak D match, TRBD1 (6 bases). In germline, CDR1 is LNHDA, CDR2 SQIVND (reference sequence). The CDR3 contains 17 residues. Trimming shortened V by 6 bases and J by 3 bases, and 21 bases separated the two germline ends. In DNA form, the CDR3 reads TGTGCCAGTAGCGGCGAGGTGGGTGGGGGCTTCAATCAGCCCCAGCATTTT. Translated: CASSGEVGGGFNQPQHF.

The V call is TRBV5-1, the J call TRBJ2-3; the D is unclear. Trimming removed 0 bases at V and 1 base at J, with 6 bases between. The germline V gene has CDR1 SGHRS and CDR2 YFSETQ. The CDR3 consists of 14 residues. The chain's CDR3 is CASSLDSGTDTQYF. The CDR3 DNA sequence: TGCGCCAGCAGCTTGGACAGCGGCACAGATACGCAGTATTTT.

This clone turned up a few times. V usage is TRBV6-8 and J usage is TRBJ1-1; the D is unclear. This CDR3 is built from 13 residues. Germline V gives CDR1 MNHGY, CDR2 SAAAGT. Trimming shortened V by 3 bases and J by 5 bases, and 10 bases separated the two germline ends. The CDR3 DNA reads as TGTGCCAGCAGTTATTGGGCCGGGACTGAAGCTTTCTTT. This encodes CASSYWAGTEAFF.

V and J are TRBV15 and TRBJ2-1; the D gene is possibly TRBD1 (6 bases). Trimming removed 1 base at V and 6 bases at J, with 10 bases between. This CDR3 is 14 amino acids long. Germline loops: CDR1 LNHNV, CDR2 YYDKDF (reference sequence). CDR3 nucleotides: TGTGCCACCAGCAGAGGCGAAGGGGGCAATGAGCAGTTCTTC. Translation gives CATSRGEGGNEQFF.

The gene calls are TRBV9 and TRBJ2-5; D is ambiguous. The CDR3 sequence is 14 residues long. The germline V gene encodes CDR1 SGDLS and CDR2 YYNGEE. V lost 0 bases and J lost 3, with 9 bases in between. CDR3 protein: CASSVAVTEETQYF. CDR3 bases: TGTGCCAGCAGCGTAGCCGTAACGGAAGAGACCCAGTACTTC.

This clone has only a few counts. This chain links TRBV9 with TRBJ2-3; D not resolved. Germline V gene lookup returns CDR1 SGDLS and CDR2 YYNGEE. The CDR3 spans 13 residues. V was shortened by 3 bases and J by 1 base, with 6 bases between the two germline ends. DNA for the CDR3: TGTGCCAGCAGCGACACTGGCACAGATACGCAGTATTTT. Translation: CASSDTGTDTQYF.

The chain couples TRBV19 to TRBJ2-1, with D possibly TRBD2 on 5 matching bases. Trimming pared 5 bases from V and 1 base from J, leaving 12 bases between. The CDR3 extends over 15 amino acids. Per germline, CDR1 LNHDA and CDR2 SQIVND (reference sequence). The CDR3 region has the DNA TGTGCCAGTAGTCCGTGGGAGATTTCCTACAATGAGCAGTTCTTC. This sequence encodes CASSPWEISYNEQFF.

The genes are TRBV18 and TRBJ2-3; D unclear. The length of the CDR3 is 12 residues. Germline CDR1 and CDR2: KGHSH and LQKENI. Trimming cost V 5 bases and J 4 bases, with 7 bases left between them. The CDR3 loop reads CASSSTADTQYF. CDR3 sequence (DNA): TGTGCCAGCTCATCCACGGCAGATACGCAGTATTTT. Combining the CDR3 with reference TRBV18 and TRBJ2-3 gives the whole variable domain NAGVMQNPRHLVRRRGQEARLRCSPMKGHSHVYWYRQLPEEGLKFMVYLQKENIIDESGMPKERFSAEFPKEGPSILRIQQVVRGDSAAYFCASSSTADTQYFGPGTRLTVL.

The rearrangement uses TRBV18 and TRBJ1-3; D is unresolved. The CDR3 consists of 15 residues. The ends were cut back, 6 bases at V and 0 bases at J, with 12 bases in the middle. The V gene's germline CDR1 is KGHSH and CDR2 LQKENI. CDR3 nucleotide sequence: TGTGCCAGCTCTCCTACAACAGTCTCTGGAAACACCATATATTTT. This encodes CASSPTTVSGNTIYF.

The V and J genes are TRBV15 and TRBJ2-1; TRBD1 matches 8 bases. Losses at the gene ends were 4 bases for V and 6 bases for J; bases not matched to a gene: 11. CDR3 length: 16 residues. Germline V CDR1 and CDR2: LNHNV, YYDKDF (reference sequence). The CDR3 here is CATSTSLGTGSNEQFF. For the CDR3, the DNA is TGTGCCACCAGCACATCCCTCGGGACAGGAAGCAATGAGCAGTTCTTC.

Comments on this clone: An end of the junction does not agree with germline; a read error may underlie this. The chain employs TRBV15 and TRBJ2-3, with D unclear. Germline CDR1 LNHNV, CDR2 YYDKDF (reference sequence). The CDR3 loop spans 15 amino acids. Here the CDR3 reads CATSRDLSGTDTQYF. CDR3 coding DNA: TGTGCCACTAGCAGAGATCTCTCAGGCACAGATACGCAGTATTTT.